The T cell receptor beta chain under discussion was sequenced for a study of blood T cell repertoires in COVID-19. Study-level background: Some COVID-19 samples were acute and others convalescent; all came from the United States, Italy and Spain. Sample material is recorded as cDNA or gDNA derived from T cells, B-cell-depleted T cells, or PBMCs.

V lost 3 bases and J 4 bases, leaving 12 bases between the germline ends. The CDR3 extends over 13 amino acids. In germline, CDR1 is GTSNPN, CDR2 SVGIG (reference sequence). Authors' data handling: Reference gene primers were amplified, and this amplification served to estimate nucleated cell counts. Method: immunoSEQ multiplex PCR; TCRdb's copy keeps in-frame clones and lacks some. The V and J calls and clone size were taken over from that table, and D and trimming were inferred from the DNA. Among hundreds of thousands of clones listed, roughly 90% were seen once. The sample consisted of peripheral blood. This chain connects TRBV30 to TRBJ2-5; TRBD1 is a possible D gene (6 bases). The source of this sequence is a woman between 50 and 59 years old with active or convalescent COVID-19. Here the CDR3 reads CAWSRGVGETQYF. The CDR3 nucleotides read TGTGCCTGGAGCAGGGGAGTGGGAGAGACCCAGTACTTC. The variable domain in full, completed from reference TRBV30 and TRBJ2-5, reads SQTIHQWPATLVQPVGSPLSLECTVEGTSNPNLYWYRQAAGRGLQLLFYSVGIGQISSEVPQNLSASRPQDRQFILSSKKLLLSDSGFYLCAWSRGVGETQYFGPGTRLLVL.